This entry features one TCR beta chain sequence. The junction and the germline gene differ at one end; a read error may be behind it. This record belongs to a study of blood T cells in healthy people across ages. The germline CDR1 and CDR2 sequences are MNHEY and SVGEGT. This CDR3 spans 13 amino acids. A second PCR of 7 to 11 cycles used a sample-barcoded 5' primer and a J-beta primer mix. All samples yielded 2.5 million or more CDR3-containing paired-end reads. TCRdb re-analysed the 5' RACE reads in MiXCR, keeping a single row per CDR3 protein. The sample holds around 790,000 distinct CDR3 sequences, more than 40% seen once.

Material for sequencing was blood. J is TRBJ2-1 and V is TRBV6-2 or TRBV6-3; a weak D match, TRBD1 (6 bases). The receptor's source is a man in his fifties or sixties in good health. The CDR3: CAIKDRGVNERFF. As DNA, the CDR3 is TGTGCCATTAAGGACAGAGGGGTCAATGAGCGGTTCTTC.